One and the same sample provided the 19 T cell receptor beta chains below, sequenced in a study of blood T cell repertoires in COVID-19. TCRdb's table, derived via immunoSEQ multiplex PCR, lists solely in-frame clones and lacks some. Here the sample spans 110,000 or so clones, around 89% being singletons. The material sequenced was peripheral blood. These receptors all stem from a woman in her forties or fifties with acute or convalescent COVID-19.

This chain links TRBV6-7 with TRBJ1-2; 9 bases are shared with TRBD1. TRBV6-7 is noted as an ORF with a role that remains uncertain. The CDR3 contains 19 residues. J lost 7 bases, V lost 2 bases, and 20 bases had no gene match. This chain's CDR3 is CASSYKDLNPTGGLSGYTF. Written as DNA, the CDR3 is TGTGCCAGCAGTTACAAGGACCTGAACCCGACAGGGGGTCTCTCTGGCTACACCTTC.

The chain recombines TRBV24-1 with TRBJ2-5, with D perhaps TRBD1 (6 bases). The germline V and J ends were trimmed by 4 bases and 4 bases, with 12 bases remaining between them. Germline CDR1 is KGHDR and CDR2 is SFDVKD. The CDR3 runs to 14 residues. The CDR3 sequence is CATSEHNRVETQYF. The DNA of the CDR3 is TGTGCCACCAGTGAACATAACAGGGTAGAGACCCAGTACTTC.

This chain connects TRBV2 to TRBJ1-2, with 9 positions matching TRBD1. Germline trimming cut 4 bases from V and 7 bases from J; bases unmatched to any gene: 7. The CDR3 covers 14 residues. Germline assignment: CDR1 SNHLY and CDR2 FYNNEI. CDR3 DNA sequence: TGTGCCAGCAGTGTAAAACAGGGGGCAGGTGGCTACACCTTC. Residues: CASSVKQGAGGYTF.

The chain employs TRBV5-1 and TRBJ1-4; 9 bases are shared with TRBD1. The CDR3 spans 15 residues. Germline V CDR1 and CDR2: SGHRS, YFSETQ. Germline trimming cut 4 bases from V and 5 bases from J; bases unmatched to any gene: 6. The CDR3 DNA sequence: TGCGCCAGCAGCGGGGTGACAGGGGGAAATGAAAAACTGTTTTTT. It translates to CASSGVTGGNEKLFF.

The chain is built from TRBV19 and TRBJ1-1; no reliable D call. The CDR3 is 15 amino acids. Germline V lookup: CDR1 LNHDA, CDR2 SQIVND (reference sequence). Trimming took 6 bases from V and 0 from J, leaving 14 bases between them. In DNA form, the CDR3 reads TGTGCCAGTAGGACCGTGCCGACTATGAACACTGAAGCTTTCTTT. Its translation is CASRTVPTMNTEAFF.

This chain joins TRBV5-6 and TRBJ1-4; TRBD1 matches 7 bases. CDR1 is SGHDT and CDR2 is YYEEEE in the germline V gene. This CDR3 is built from 14 residues. The ends lost 4 bases at V and 8 bases at J; junction bases unmatched: 8. For the CDR3, the DNA is TGTGCCAGCAGCGAGACAGGGTTGGAAGAAAAACTGTTTTTT. Residues: CASSETGLEEKLFF.

The chain has TRBV19 and TRBJ1-5; 7 bases match TRBD1. J was trimmed by 1 base and V by 6 bases; bases with no gene match: 6. Germline V gene data show CDR1 as LNHDA and CDR2 as SQIVND (reference sequence). This CDR3 spans 15 amino acids. CDR3 coding DNA: TGTGCCAGTAGGGGATCACAGGGGAGCAATCAGCCCCAGCATTTT. It is translated as CASRGSQGSNQPQHF. Full variable domain (rest looked up from reference TRBV19 and TRBJ1-5): DGGITQSPKYLFRKEGQNVTLSCEQNLNHDAMYWYRQDPGQGLRLIYYSQIVNDFQKGDIAEGYSVSREKKESFPLTVTSAQKNPTAFYLCASRGSQGSNQPQHFGDGTRLSIL.

The chain links TRBV19 to TRBJ1-1, with D maybe TRBD1 (6 bases). V lost 3 bases to trimming and J lost 11 bases, with 19 bases between them. This CDR3 is 14 amino acids long. The germline CDR1 and CDR2 sequences are LNHDA and SQIVND (reference sequence). The CDR3 DNA is TGTGCCAGTAGTATTGCCGGGACACTAGAAACGGCTTTCTTT. Translating gives CASSIAGTLETAFF.

The chain is built from TRBV29-1 and TRBJ1-5; possible D gene TRBD1, 5 bases. The V gene's germline CDR1 is SQVTM and CDR2 ANQGSEA. This CDR3 spans 13 amino acids. V lost 7 bases to trimming and J lost 5 bases, with 15 bases between them. The CDR3: CSARAGGDQPQHF. The CDR3 DNA reads TGCAGCGCCCGGGCTGGGGGGGATCAGCCCCAGCATTTT.

The rearrangement joins TRBV28 to TRBJ1-2, with D hard to call. The CDR3 spans 15 residues. Germline values: CDR1 MDHEN, CDR2 SYDVKM. V lost 6 bases to trimming and J lost 6 bases, with 20 bases between them. The CDR3 protein is CASSLEGKTDNGYTF. The CDR3 DNA is TGTGCCAGCAGCTTGGAGGGAAAAACCGACAATGGCTACACCTTC.

This sequence joins TRBV9 and TRBJ1-1, with D perhaps matching TRBD1 (6 bases). Trimming left V 0 bases short and J 6 bases short, with 12 bases between. This CDR3 has 14 amino acids. Germline CDR1 SGDLS, CDR2 YYNGEE. CDR3 protein: CASSVEDRISEAFF. For the CDR3, the DNA is TGTGCCAGCAGCGTAGAGGACAGAATATCTGAAGCTTTCTTT.

CDR3 sequence reads: CASSLGDRGDSPLHF. The CDR3 DNA reads TGTGCCAGCAGCTTGGGGGACAGGGGTGATTCACCCCTCCACTTT. The rearrangement joins TRBV5-8 to TRBJ1-6; 10 nucleotides agree with TRBD1. CDR1 is SGHTS and CDR2 is YDEGEE in the germline V gene. V shed 0 bases and J 8 bases; nucleotides not matched to a gene: 2. The CDR3 contains 15 residues.

J is TRBJ1-3 and V is TRBV18; D possibly corresponds to TRBD1 (5 bases). Germline lookup yields CDR1 KGHSH and CDR2 LQKENI. Trimming stripped 4 bases from V and 1 base from J, with 14 bases between. The CDR3 contains 16 residues. CDR3: CASSLGPQGSGNTIYF. The CDR3 DNA sequence: TGTGCCAGCTCACTGGGCCCCCAGGGTTCTGGAAACACCATATATTTT. The complete variable domain, with remaining parts taken from reference TRBV18 and TRBJ1-3, reads NAGVMQNPRHLVRRRGQEARLRCSPMKGHSHVYWYRQLPEEGLKFMVYLQKENIIDESGMPKERFSAEFPKEGPSILRIQQVVRGDSAAYFCASSLGPQGSGNTIYFGEGSWLTVV.

The chain uses TRBV7-9 and TRBJ2-7, with D perhaps matching TRBD2 (5 bases). The CDR3 is 19 amino acids. Looked up from germline, CDR1 is SEHNR and CDR2 is FQNEAQ (reference sequence). The V gene lost 5 bases and the J gene lost 0 bases, with 26 bases spanning the gap. CDR3 loop: CASSPQAKRGWDGSYEQYF. The CDR3 DNA is TGTGCCAGCAGCCCTCAAGCAAAACGGGGATGGGATGGCTCCTACGAGCAGTACTTC.

This chain uses TRBV7-2 with TRBJ1-3; weak D call: TRBD1 (5 bases). CDR1 is SGHTA and CDR2 is FQGNSA in the germline V gene. The germline V and J ends were trimmed by 5 bases and 0 bases, with 17 bases remaining between them. This CDR3 has 17 amino acids. This chain's CDR3 is CASSPGRGVFSGNTIYF. The DNA of the CDR3 is TGTGCCAGCAGCCCAGGGCGGGGGGTTTTCTCTGGAAACACCATATATTTT.

This clone was seen only once. The CDR3 sequence is CASSSDWYGELFF. In nucleotides, the CDR3 is TGTGCCAGCAGCTCGGACTGGTACGGGGAGCTGTTTTTT. This chain links TRBV27 with TRBJ2-2; tentatively, D is TRBD2 (5 bases). Germline CDR1 reads MNHEY; CDR2 reads SMNVEV (reference sequence). This CDR3 is built from 13 residues. V was cut by 6 bases and J by 7 bases, with 12 bases left in between.

The chain combines TRBV6-2 or TRBV6-3 with TRBJ2-5; tentatively, D is TRBD2 (5 bases). The germline V gene encodes CDR1 MNHEY and CDR2 SVGEGT. The CDR3 extends over 15 amino acids. The V and J ends lost 0 bases and 3 bases respectively, with 11 bases between them. CDR3 sequence reads: CASSYSGRVKETQYF. The CDR3 DNA is TGTGCCAGCAGTTACTCTGGGAGAGTTAAAGAGACCCAGTACTTC.

The chain uses TRBV30 and TRBJ1-6; D perhaps matches TRBD1 (6 bases). The CDR3 is 13 residues long. Germline CDR1 is GTSNPN and CDR2 is SVGIG (reference sequence). V dropped 0 bases and J dropped 10 bases, with 10 bases sitting between them. CDR3 residues: CAWSVPGTSPLHF. CDR3 sequence (DNA): TGTGCCTGGAGTGTTCCGGGGACATCACCCCTCCACTTT.

The chain couples TRBV11-1 to TRBJ1-2; 8 bases are a match to TRBD1. J lost 7 bases, V lost 4 bases, and 8 bases had no gene match. This CDR3 comprises 14 residues. Germline V lookup: CDR1 SGHAT, CDR2 FQDESV (reference sequence). CDR3 DNA: TGTGCCAGCAGCTCCAGGGCAGGGGGCTCTGGCTACACCTTC. Residues: CASSSRAGGSGYTF.